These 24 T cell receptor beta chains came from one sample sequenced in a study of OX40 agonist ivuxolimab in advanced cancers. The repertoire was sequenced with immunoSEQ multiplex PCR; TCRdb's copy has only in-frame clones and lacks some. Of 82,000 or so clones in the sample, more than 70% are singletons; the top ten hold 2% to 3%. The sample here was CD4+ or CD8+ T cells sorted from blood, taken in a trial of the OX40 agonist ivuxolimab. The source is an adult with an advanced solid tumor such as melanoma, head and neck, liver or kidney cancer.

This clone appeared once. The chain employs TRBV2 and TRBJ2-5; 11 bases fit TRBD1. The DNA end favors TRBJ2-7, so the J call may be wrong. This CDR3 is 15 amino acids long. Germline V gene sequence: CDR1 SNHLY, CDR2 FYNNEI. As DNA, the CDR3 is TGTGCCAGCACTCTCGCGGGACAGGGGGCCTACGAGCAGTACTTC. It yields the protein CASTLAGQGAYEQYF.

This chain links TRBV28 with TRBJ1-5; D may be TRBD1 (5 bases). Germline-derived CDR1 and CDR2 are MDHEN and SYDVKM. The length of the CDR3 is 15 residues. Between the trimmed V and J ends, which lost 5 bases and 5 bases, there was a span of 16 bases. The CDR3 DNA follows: TGTGCCAGCAGTACCCCCGGGGGAGGGCATCAGCCCCAGCATTTT. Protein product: CASSTPGGGHQPQHF.

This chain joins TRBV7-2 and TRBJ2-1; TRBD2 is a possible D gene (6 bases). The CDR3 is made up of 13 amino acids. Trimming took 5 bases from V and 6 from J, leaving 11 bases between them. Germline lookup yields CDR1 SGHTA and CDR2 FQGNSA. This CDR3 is CASSTRGGNEQFF. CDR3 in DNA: TGTGCCAGCAGCACCCGGGGAGGCAATGAGCAGTTCTTC.

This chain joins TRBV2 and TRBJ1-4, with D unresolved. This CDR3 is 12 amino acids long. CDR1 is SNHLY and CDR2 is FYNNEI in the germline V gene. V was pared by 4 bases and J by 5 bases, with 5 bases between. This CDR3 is CASSARNEKLFF. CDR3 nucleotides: TGTGCCAGCAGTGCGAGGAATGAAAAACTGTTTTTT.

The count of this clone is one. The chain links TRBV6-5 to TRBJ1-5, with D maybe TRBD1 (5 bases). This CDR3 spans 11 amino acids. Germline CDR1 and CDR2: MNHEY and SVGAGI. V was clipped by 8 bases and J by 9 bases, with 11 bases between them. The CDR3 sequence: CASGTVWPQHF. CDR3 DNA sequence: TGTGCCAGCGGGACGGTCTGGCCCCAGCATTTT.

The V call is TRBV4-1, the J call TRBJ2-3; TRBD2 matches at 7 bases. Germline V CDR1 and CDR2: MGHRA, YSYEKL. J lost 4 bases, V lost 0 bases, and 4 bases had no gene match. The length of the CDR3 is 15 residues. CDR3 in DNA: TGCGCCAGCAGCCAAGATAGCGGGCCTGCAGATACGCAGTATTTT. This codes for CASSQDSGPADTQYF.

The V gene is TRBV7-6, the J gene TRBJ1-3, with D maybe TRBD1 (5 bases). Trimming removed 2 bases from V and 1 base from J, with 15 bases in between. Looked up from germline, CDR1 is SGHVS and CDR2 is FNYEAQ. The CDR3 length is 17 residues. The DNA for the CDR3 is TGTGCCAGCAGCTTACTGATAGGAGGGGCTTCTGGAAACACCATATATTTT. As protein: CASSLLIGGASGNTIYF. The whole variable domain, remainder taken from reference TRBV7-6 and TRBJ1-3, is GAGVSQSPRYKVTKRGQDVALRCDPISGHVSLYWYRQALGQGPEFLTYFNYEAQQDKSGLPNDRFSAERPEGSISTLTIQRTEQRDSAMYRCASSLLIGGASGNTIYFGEGSWLTVV.

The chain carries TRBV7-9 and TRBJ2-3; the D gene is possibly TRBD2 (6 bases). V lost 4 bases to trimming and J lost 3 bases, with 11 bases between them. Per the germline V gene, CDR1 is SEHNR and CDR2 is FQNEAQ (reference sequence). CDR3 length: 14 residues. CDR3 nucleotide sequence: TGTGCCAGCAGCTCTAGCGTATCGACAGATACGCAGTATTTT. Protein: CASSSSVSTDTQYF. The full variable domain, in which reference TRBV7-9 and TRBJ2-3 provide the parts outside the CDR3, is DTGVSQNPRHKITKRGQNVTFRCDPISEHNRLYWYRQTLGQGPEFLTYFQNEAQLEKSRLLSDRFSAERPKGSFSTLEIQRTEQGDSAMYLCASSSSVSTDTQYFGPGTRLTVL.

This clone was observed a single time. The CDR3 loop reads CASSFSGEAGELFF. CDR3 DNA: TGCGCCAGCAGCTTTAGCGGGGAAGCCGGGGAGCTGTTTTTT. This chain connects TRBV5-1 to TRBJ2-2, with TRBD2 matching 8 bases. Germline loops: CDR1 SGHRS, CDR2 YFSETQ. J lost 6 bases, V lost 2 bases, and 3 bases had no gene match. CDR3 length: 14 amino acids.

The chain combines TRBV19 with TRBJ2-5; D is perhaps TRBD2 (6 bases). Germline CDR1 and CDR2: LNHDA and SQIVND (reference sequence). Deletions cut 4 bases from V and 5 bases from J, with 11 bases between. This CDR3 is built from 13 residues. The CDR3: CASSNIRGETQYF. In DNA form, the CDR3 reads TGTGCCAGTAGTAACATACGGGGGGAGACCCAGTACTTC.

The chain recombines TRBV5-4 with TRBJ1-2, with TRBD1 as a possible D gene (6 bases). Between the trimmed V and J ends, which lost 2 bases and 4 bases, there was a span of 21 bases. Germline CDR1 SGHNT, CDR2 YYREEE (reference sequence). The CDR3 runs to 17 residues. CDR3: CASSFRGRGPLGYGYTF. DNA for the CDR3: TGTGCCAGCAGCTTTAGGGGGAGAGGGCCACTAGGCTATGGCTACACCTTC.

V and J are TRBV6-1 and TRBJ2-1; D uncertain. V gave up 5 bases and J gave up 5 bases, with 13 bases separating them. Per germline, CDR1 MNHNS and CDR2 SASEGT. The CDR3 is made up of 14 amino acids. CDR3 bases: TGTGCCAGCAGTCTCACCGCGGAGCACAATGAGCAGTTCTTC. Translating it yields CASSLTAEHNEQFF.

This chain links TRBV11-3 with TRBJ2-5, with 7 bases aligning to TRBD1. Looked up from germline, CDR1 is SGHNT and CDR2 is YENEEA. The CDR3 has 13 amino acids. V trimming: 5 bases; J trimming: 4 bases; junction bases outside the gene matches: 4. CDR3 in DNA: TGTGCCAGCAGCCGACAGGGCGGAGAGACCCAGTACTTC. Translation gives CASSRQGGETQYF. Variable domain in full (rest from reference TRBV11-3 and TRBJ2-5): EAGVVQSPRYKIIEKKQPVAFWCNPISGHNTLYWYLQNLGQGPELLIRYENEEAVDDSQLPKDRFSAERLKGVDSTLKIQPAELGDSAVYLCASSRQGGETQYFGPGTRLLVL.

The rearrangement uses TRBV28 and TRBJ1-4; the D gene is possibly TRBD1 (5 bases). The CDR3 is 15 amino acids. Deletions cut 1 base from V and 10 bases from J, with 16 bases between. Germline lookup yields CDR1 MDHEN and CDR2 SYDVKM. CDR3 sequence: CASSLYGSSRGKLFF. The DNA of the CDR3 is TGTGCCAGCAGTTTATACGGGTCTTCGAGGGGAAAACTGTTTTTT.

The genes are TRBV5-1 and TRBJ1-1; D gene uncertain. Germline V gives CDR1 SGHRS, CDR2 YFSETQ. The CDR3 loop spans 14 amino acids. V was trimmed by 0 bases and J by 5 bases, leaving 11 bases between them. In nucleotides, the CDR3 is TGCGCCAGCAGCTTGGCCACAGCGGATACTGAAGCTTTCTTT. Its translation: CASSLATADTEAFF.

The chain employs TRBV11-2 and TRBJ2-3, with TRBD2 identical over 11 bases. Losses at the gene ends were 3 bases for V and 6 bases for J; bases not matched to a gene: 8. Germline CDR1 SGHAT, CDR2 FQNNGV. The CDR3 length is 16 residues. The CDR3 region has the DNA TGTGCCAGCAGCTTGGTCCTAGCGGGGGGTGGGGATACGCAGTATTTT. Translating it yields CASSLVLAGGGDTQYF.

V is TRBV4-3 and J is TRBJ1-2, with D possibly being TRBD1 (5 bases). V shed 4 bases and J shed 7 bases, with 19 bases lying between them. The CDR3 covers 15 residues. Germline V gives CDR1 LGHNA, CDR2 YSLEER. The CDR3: CASSRTHGGESGYTF. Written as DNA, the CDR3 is TGCGCCAGCAGCCGGACCCACGGGGGAGAGTCTGGCTACACCTTC.

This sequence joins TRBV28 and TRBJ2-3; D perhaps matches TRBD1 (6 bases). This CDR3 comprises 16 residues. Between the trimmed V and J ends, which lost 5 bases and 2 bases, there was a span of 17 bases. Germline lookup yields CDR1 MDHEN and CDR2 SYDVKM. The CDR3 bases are TGTGCCAGCAGTGCCCTCGGGACAATCCTCACAGATACGCAGTATTTT. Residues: CASSALGTILTDTQYF.

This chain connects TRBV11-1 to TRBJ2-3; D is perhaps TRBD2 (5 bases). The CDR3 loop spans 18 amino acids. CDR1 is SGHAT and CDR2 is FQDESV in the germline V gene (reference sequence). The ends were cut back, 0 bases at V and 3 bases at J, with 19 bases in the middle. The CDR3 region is CASSLASIGGSGTDTQYF. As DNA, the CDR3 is TGTGCCAGCAGCTTAGCATCGATAGGAGGTTCTGGGACAGATACGCAGTATTTT.

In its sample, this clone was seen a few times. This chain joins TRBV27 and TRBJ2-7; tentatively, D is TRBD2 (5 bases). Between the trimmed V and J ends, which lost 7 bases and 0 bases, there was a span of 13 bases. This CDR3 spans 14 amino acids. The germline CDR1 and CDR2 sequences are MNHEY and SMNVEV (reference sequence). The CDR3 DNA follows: TGTGCCAGCAAGAAGAGGACTGACTCCTACGAGCAGTACTTC. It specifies CASKKRTDSYEQYF.

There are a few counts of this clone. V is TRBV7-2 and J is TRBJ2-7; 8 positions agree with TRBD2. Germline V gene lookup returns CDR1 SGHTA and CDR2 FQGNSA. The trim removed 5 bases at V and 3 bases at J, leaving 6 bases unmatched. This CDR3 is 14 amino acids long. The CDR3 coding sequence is TGTGCCAGCAGCCCGGGCGGGGGGTTCTACGAGCAGTACTTC. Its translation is CASSPGGGFYEQYF.

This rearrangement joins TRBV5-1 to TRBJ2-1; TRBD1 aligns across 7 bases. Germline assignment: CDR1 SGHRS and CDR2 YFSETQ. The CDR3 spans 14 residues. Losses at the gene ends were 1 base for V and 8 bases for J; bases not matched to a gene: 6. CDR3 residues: CASSLRQGNDEQFF. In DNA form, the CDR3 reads TGCGCCAGCAGCTTGAGACAGGGTAATGATGAGCAGTTCTTC.

For the CDR3, the DNA is TGTGCCAGCAGCGCCGAAGTAGGGTACACTGAAGCTTTCTTT. This translates into CASSAEVGYTEAFF. The genes are TRBV9 and TRBJ1-1; D is unclear. The CDR3 totals 14 residues. In germline, CDR1 is SGDLS, CDR2 YYNGEE. Trimming took 3 bases from V and 3 from J, leaving 12 bases between them.

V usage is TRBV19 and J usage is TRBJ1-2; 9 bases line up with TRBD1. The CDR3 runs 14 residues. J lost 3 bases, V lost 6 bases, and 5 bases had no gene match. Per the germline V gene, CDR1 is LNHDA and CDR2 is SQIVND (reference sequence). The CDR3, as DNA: TGTGCCAGTAGCGGACAGGGGCCACACTATGGCTACACCTTC. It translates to CASSGQGPHYGYTF.